The clone carrying this T cell receptor (beta chain) has only one observation. Its specificity is not known. Clones were read by immunoSEQ multiplex PCR, and TCRdb kept only the in-frame ones, dropping some. This table has approximately 460,000 clones, approximately 80% appearing once. The entry originates in a study of shared clonotypes between healthy human individuals. Overall study context: A couple of female and a few male donors aged 18 to 49 were enrolled.

The CDR3 extends over 13 amino acids. CDR1 and CDR2 from the germline V gene are PRHDT and FYEKMQ (reference sequence). V lost 6 bases to trimming and J lost 5 bases, with 14 bases between them. Study results and caveats: Measured sharing among donors was expected to vary with sequencing depth.

Material: PBMCs. The V gene is TRBV13, the J gene TRBJ2-7, with D tentatively TRBD1 (5 bases). The sequence derives from a woman in her forties in good health. Some clones in this sample may be carry-over from other donors' samples. The CDR3 reads CASSVQGYDEQYF. The DNA of the CDR3 is TGTGCCAGCAGTGTCCAGGGCTATGACGAGCAGTACTTC.